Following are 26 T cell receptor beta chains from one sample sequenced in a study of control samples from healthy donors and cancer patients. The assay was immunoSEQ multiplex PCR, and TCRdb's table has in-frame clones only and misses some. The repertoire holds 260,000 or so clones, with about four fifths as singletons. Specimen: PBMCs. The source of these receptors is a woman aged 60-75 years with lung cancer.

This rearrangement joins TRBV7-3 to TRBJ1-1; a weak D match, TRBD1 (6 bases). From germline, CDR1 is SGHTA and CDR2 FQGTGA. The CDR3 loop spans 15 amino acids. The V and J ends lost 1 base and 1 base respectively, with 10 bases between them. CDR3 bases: TGTGCCAGCAGCTTAAAAGGGGGGCGGAACACTGAAGCTTTCTTT. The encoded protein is CASSLKGGRNTEAFF.

This CDR3 is CATSRDVLGELFF. DNA of the CDR3: TGTGCCACCAGCAGAGATGTGTTGGGGGAGCTGTTTTTT. The V and J genes are TRBV15 and TRBJ2-2; D gene ambiguous. Trimming removed 0 bases from V and 8 bases from J, with 7 bases in between. CDR1 is LNHNV, CDR2 YYDKDF, per germline (reference sequence). The CDR3 runs to 13 residues.

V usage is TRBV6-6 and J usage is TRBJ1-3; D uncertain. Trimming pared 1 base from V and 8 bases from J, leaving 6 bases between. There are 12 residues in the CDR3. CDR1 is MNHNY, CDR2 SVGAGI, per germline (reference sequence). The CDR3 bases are TGTGCCAGCAGTTACTATGGGGACACCATATATTTT. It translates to CASSYYGDTIYF.

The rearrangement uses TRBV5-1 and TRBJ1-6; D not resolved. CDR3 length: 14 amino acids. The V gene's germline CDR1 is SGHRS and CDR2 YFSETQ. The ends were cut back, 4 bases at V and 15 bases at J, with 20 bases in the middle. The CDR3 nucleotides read TGCGCCAGCAGCCCCGACCCCCCTTCGATGGTCCTCCACTTT. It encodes CASSPDPPSMVLHF.

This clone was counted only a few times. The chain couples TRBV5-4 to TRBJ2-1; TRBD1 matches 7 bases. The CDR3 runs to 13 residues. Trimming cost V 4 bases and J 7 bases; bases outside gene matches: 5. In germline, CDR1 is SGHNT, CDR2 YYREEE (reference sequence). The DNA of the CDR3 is TGTGCCAGCAGCAAGGGACAGAATAATGAGCAGTTCTTC. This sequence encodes CASSKGQNNEQFF.

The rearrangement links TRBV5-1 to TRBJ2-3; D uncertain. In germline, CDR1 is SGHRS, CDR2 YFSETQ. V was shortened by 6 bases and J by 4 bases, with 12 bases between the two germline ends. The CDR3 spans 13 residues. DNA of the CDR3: TGCGCCAGCAAGGAGATTCTGGCAGATACGCAGTATTTT. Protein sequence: CASKEILADTQYF.

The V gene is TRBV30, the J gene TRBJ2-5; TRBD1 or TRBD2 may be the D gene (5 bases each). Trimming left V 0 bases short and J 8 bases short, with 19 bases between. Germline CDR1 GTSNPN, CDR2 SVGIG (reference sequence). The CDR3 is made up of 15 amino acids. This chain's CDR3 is CAWSVPGVGWGTQYF. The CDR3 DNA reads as TGTGCCTGGAGTGTGCCCGGGGTGGGGTGGGGCACCCAGTACTTC. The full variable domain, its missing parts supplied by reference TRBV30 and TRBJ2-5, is SQTIHQWPATLVQPVGSPLSLECTVEGTSNPNLYWYRQAAGRGLQLLFYSVGIGQISSEVPQNLSASRPQDRQFILSSKKLLLSDSGFYLCAWSVPGVGWGTQYFGPGTRLLVL.

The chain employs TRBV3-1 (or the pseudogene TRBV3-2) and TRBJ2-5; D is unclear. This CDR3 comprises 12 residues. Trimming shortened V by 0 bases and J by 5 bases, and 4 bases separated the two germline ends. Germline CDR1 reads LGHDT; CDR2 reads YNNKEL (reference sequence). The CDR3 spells CASSQDRETQYF. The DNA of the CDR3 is TGTGCCAGCAGCCAAGATCGCGAGACCCAGTACTTC.

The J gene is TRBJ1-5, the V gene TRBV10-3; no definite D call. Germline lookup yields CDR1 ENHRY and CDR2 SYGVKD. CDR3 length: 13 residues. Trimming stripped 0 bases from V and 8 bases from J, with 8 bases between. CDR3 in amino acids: CAISESAREPQHF. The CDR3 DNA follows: TGTGCCATCAGTGAGTCGGCGAGGGAGCCCCAGCATTTT.

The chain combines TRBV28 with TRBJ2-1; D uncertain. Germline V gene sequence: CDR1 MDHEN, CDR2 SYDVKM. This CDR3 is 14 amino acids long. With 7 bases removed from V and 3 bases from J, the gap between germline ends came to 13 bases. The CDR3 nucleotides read TGTGCCAGCACCCCCGCGAGCGTCTACAATGAGCAGTTCTTC. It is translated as CASTPASVYNEQFF.

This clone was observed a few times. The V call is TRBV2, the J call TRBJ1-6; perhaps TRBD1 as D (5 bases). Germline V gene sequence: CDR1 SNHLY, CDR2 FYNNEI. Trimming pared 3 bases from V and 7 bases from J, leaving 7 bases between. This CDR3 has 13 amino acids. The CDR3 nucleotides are TGTGCCAGCAGTGAGGCAGGGAATTCACCCCTCCACTTT. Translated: CASSEAGNSPLHF.

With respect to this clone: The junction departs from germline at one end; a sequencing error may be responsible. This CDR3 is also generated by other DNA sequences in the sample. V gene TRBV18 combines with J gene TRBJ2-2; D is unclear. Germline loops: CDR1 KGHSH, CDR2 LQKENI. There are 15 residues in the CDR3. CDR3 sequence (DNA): TGCGCCAGCTCACCACTGTCCCGCGGAACCCGGGAGCTGTTTTTT. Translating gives CASSPLSRGTRELFF.

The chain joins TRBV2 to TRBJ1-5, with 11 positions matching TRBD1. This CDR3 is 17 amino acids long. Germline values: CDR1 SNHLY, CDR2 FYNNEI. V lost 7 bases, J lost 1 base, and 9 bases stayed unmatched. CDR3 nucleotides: TGTGCCAGCAACCGAGGGACAGGGGGTGAGAGCAATCAGCCCCAGCATTTT. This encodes CASNRGTGGESNQPQHF.

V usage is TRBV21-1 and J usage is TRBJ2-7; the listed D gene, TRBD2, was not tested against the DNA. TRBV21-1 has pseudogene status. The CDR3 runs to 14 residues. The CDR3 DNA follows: TGTGCCAGCAGCATCGAGGGAAGGGTCTACGAGCAGTACTTC. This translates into CASSIEGRVYEQYF.

The CDR3 here is CASSGSSTNNSPLHF. CDR3 nucleotides: TGTGCCAGCAGTGGCTCAAGTACTAATAATTCACCCCTCCACTTT. V usage is TRBV27 and J usage is TRBJ1-6; D unresolved. This CDR3 is built from 15 residues. The V gene's germline CDR1 is MNHEY and CDR2 SMNVEV (reference sequence). Trimming left V 5 bases short and J 5 bases short, with 13 bases between.

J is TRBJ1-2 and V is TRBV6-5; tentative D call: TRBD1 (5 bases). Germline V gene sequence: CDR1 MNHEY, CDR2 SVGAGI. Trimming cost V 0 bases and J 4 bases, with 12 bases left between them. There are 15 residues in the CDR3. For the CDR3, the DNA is TGTGCCAGCAGTTACTCGAGCCAGGGCGTCTATGGCTACACCTTC. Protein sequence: CASSYSSQGVYGYTF.

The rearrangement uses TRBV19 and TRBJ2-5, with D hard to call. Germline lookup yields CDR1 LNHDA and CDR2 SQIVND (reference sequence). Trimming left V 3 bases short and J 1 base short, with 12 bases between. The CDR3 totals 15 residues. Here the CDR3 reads CASSIGLGPQETQYF. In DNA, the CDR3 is TGTGCCAGTAGTATCGGTCTAGGGCCCCAAGAGACCCAGTACTTC.

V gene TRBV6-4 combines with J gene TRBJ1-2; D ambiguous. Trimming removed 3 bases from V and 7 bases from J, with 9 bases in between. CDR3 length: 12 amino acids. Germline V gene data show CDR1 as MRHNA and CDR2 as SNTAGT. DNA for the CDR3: TGTGCCAGCAGTGATAGGGCTTCTGGCTACACCTTC. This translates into CASSDRASGYTF.

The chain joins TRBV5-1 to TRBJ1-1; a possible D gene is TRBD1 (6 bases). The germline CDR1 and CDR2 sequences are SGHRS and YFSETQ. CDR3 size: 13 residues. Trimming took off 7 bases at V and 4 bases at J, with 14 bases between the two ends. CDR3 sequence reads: CASFGSTGTEAFF. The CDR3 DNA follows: TGCGCCAGCTTCGGGTCGACAGGCACTGAAGCTTTCTTT.

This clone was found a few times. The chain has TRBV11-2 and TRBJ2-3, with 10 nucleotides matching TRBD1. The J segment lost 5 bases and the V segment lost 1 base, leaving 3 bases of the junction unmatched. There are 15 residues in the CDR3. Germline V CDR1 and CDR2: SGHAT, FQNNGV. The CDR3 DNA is TGTGCCAGCAGCTTAGGGACAGGGGGTAGAGATACGCAGTATTTT. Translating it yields CASSLGTGGRDTQYF.

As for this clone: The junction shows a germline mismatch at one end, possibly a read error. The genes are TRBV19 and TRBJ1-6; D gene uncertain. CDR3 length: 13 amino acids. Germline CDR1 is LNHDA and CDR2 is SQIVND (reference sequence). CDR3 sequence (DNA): TGTGCCAGTAGTACTATTACCGATTCACTCCTCCACTTT. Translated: CASSTITDSLLHF.

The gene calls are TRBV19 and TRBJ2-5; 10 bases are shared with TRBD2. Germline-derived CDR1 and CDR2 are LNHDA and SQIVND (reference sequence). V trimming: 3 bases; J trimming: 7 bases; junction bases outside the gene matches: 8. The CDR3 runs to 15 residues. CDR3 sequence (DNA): TGTGCCAGTAGTATGGCGCTAGCGGGAGCAGGGACCCAGTACTTC. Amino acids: CASSMALAGAGTQYF.

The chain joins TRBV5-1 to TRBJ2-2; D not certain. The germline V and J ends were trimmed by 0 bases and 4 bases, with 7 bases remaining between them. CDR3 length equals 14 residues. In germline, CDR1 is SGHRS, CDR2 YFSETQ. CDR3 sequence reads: CASSLELLTGELFF. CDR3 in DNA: TGCGCCAGCAGCTTGGAACTGCTCACCGGGGAGCTGTTTTTT.

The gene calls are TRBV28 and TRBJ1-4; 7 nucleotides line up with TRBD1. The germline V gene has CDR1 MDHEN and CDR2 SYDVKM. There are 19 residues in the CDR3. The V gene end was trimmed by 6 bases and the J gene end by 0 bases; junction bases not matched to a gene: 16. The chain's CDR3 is CASSLRTRTGDATNEKLFF. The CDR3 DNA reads TGTGCCAGCAGCCTCAGAACCAGGACAGGTGATGCAACTAATGAAAAACTGTTTTTT.

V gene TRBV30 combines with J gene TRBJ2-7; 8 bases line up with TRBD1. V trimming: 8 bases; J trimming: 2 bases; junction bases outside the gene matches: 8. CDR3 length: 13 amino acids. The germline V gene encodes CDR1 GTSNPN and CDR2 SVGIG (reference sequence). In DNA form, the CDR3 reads TGTGCCGGGATGACAGGGGCCACCTACGAGCAGTACTTC. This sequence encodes CAGMTGATYEQYF.

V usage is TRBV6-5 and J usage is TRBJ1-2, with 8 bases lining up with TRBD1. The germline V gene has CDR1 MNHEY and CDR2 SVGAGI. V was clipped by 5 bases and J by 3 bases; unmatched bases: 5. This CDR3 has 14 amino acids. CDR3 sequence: CASSTGTGDYGYTF. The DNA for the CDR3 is TGTGCCAGCAGTACCGGGACAGGAGACTATGGCTACACCTTC.